The next 19 T cell receptor beta chains were all read from a single sample in a study of T cell responses to AZD1222 COVID-19 vaccine. TCRdb's table, derived via immunoSEQ multiplex PCR, lists solely in-frame clones and lacks some. The data contain 150,000 to 200,000 clones, 80% to 95% of them singletons. This specimen was peripheral blood, taken 28 days after the second AZD1222 dose. The receptors come from an adult who received the AZD1222 COVID-19 vaccine.

V gene TRBV5-1 combines with J gene TRBJ2-2, with a tentative D call TRBD2 (5 bases). The CDR3 loop spans 16 amino acids. Germline V CDR1 and CDR2: SGHRS, YFSETQ. Trimming took off 1 base at V and 6 bases at J, with 16 bases between the two ends. The CDR3, as DNA: TGCGCCAGCAGCTTGATGGCCGGGATAGCATCCGGGGAGCTGTTTTTT. Translation gives CASSLMAGIASGELFF.

The chain couples TRBV24-1 to TRBJ2-5; TRBD2 agrees at 7 bases. The CDR3 extends over 15 amino acids. J lost 5 bases, V lost 2 bases, and 7 bases had no gene match. CDR1 KGHDR and CDR2 SFDVKD come from the germline V gene. CDR3 protein: CATSDSLGGVETQYF. The CDR3 DNA reads as TGTGCCACCAGTGATTCCCTGGGGGGGGTGGAGACCCAGTACTTC.

This chain connects TRBV30 to TRBJ1-1; 11 bases match TRBD1. Germline assignment: CDR1 GTSNPN and CDR2 SVGIG (reference sequence). Trimming removed 2 bases from V and 3 bases from J; junction bases left unmatched: 8. The CDR3 runs to 16 residues. The CDR3: CAWSWTGGVWDTEAFF. The CDR3 DNA reads as TGTGCCTGGAGTTGGACAGGGGGCGTGTGGGACACTGAAGCTTTCTTT.

This clone showed up just once. The chain carries TRBV5-1 and TRBJ1-4, with D perhaps TRBD1 (5 bases). CDR3 length: 13 residues. Trimming shortened V by 6 bases and J by 8 bases, and 14 bases separated the two germline ends. CDR1 and CDR2 (germline): SGHRS, YFSETQ. CDR3 DNA: TGCGCCAGCACCAACTTACAGGAGGAAAAACTGTTTTTT. Residues: CASTNLQEEKLFF. The variable domain in full, completed from reference TRBV5-1 and TRBJ1-4, reads KAGVTQTPRYLIKTRGQQVTLSCSPISGHRSVSWYQQTPGQGLQFLFEYFSETQRNKGNFPGRFSGRQFSNSRSEMNVSTLELGDSALYLCASTNLQEEKLFFGSGTQLSVL.

V usage is TRBV4-3 and J usage is TRBJ2-1; D not resolved. The V gene's germline CDR1 is LGHNA and CDR2 YSLEER. V dropped 4 bases and J dropped 0 bases, with 16 bases sitting between them. The CDR3 loop spans 17 amino acids. The CDR3 bases are TGCGCCAGCAGCCGCGTTCGAGGTGGTCGCTCCTACAATGAGCAGTTCTTC. Its protein is CASSRVRGGRSYNEQFF.

This sequence joins TRBV15 and TRBJ1-6; TRBD1 matches at 11 bases. V trimming: 1 base; J trimming: 10 bases; junction bases outside the gene matches: 6. Germline loops: CDR1 LNHNV, CDR2 YYDKDF (reference sequence). This CDR3 is built from 16 residues. The DNA of the CDR3 is TGTGCCACCAGCAGAGTGGTGGGACAGGGGGGATCACCCCTCCACTTT. Translating gives CATSRVVGQGGSPLHF.

This clone occurred a few times. The genes are TRBV30 and TRBJ1-6; no clear D gene. Looked up from germline, CDR1 is GTSNPN and CDR2 is SVGIG (reference sequence). V lost 0 bases and J lost 7, with 10 bases in between. The CDR3 contains 14 residues. DNA of the CDR3: TGTGCCTGGAGTGTAGACAAGAAGAATTCACCCCTCCACTTT. Its protein is CAWSVDKKNSPLHF.

This clone was seen only a few times. The chain recombines TRBV3-1 (or the pseudogene TRBV3-2) with TRBJ1-5, with D possibly TRBD1 on 6 matching bases. This CDR3 is 15 amino acids long. Trimming removed 0 bases from V and 6 bases from J, with 12 bases in between. Germline V gene sequence: CDR1 LGHDT, CDR2 YNNKEL (reference sequence). DNA of the CDR3: TGTGCCAGCAGCCAAGATTTTGGGGGCGTTCAGCCCCAGCATTTT. As protein: CASSQDFGGVQPQHF.

This clone has just a few counts. The gene calls are TRBV18 and TRBJ2-5; D possibly corresponds to TRBD2 (5 bases). Trimming pared 3 bases from V and 4 bases from J, leaving 9 bases between. The germline gives CDR1 KGHSH, CDR2 LQKENI. The CDR3 runs to 13 residues. CDR3 amino acids: CASSPAGSETQYF. CDR3 DNA sequence: TGTGCCAGCTCACCCGCGGGTTCAGAGACCCAGTACTTC. The full variable domain, with the rest looked up from reference TRBV18 and TRBJ2-5, is NAGVMQNPRHLVRRRGQEARLRCSPMKGHSHVYWYRQLPEEGLKFMVYLQKENIIDESGMPKERFSAEFPKEGPSILRIQQVVRGDSAAYFCASSPAGSETQYFGPGTRLLVL.

In its sample, this clone was seen a few times. The rearrangement links TRBV28 to TRBJ2-5; 15 bases match TRBD2. Germline values: CDR1 MDHEN, CDR2 SYDVKM. The CDR3 is 18 residues long. V lost 3 bases, J lost 5 bases, and 10 bases stayed unmatched. The CDR3 DNA is TGTGCCAGCAGTTTTCGGTTTGGACTAGCGGGGGGGTTGGAGACCCAGTACTTC. This codes for CASSFRFGLAGGLETQYF.

V is TRBV9 and J is TRBJ1-5; no clear D gene. The CDR3 totals 15 residues. V lost 1 base and J 6 bases, leaving 14 bases between the germline ends. Germline V lookup: CDR1 SGDLS, CDR2 YYNGEE. The CDR3 coding sequence is TGTGCCAGCAGCGTATCCGCCACGGATTTTCAGCCCCAGCATTTT. Its protein product is CASSVSATDFQPQHF. Complete variable domain (other parts from reference TRBV9 and TRBJ1-5): DSGVTQTPKHLITATGQRVTLRCSPRSGDLSVYWYQQSLDQGLQFLIQYYNGEERAKGNILERFSAQQFPDLHSELNLSSLELGDSALYFCASSVSATDFQPQHFGDGTRLSIL.

As regards this clone: Different DNA sequences within this sample yield the same CDR3. The rearrangement uses TRBV28 and TRBJ2-5; D is perhaps TRBD2 (6 bases). This CDR3 region has 12 residues. Germline assignment: CDR1 MDHEN and CDR2 SYDVKM. Between the trimmed V and J ends, which lost 9 bases and 1 base, there was a span of 9 bases. CDR3 sequence (DNA): TGTGCCAGTTCCGGGGGCCAAGAGACCCAGTACTTC. Amino acids: CASSGGQETQYF.

V usage is TRBV5-6 and J usage is TRBJ1-6, with 7 bases fitting TRBD1. V trimming: 3 bases; J trimming: 1 base; junction bases outside the gene matches: 4. The CDR3 spans 16 residues. Germline V gives CDR1 SGHDT, CDR2 YYEEEE. The CDR3 bases are TGTGCCAGCAGCTACGAACAGGGGTCCTATAATTCACCCCTCCACTTT. Its protein is CASSYEQGSYNSPLHF.

The chain recombines TRBV27 with TRBJ2-7; either TRBD1 or TRBD2 may supply D (5 bases each). The germline CDR1 and CDR2 sequences are MNHEY and SMNVEV (reference sequence). The CDR3 has 15 amino acids. V shed 6 bases and J shed 6 bases, with 21 bases lying between them. CDR3 sequence (DNA): TGTGCCAGCAGATACCCGGGGCCTACCGGGCCCGAGCAGTACTTC. Translating it yields CASRYPGPTGPEQYF.

This chain joins TRBV19 and TRBJ1-4; D ambiguous. CDR3 size: 15 residues. V lost 3 bases to trimming and J lost 4 bases, with 12 bases between them. Germline-derived CDR1 and CDR2 are LNHDA and SQIVND (reference sequence). The CDR3 nucleotides read TGTGCCAGTAGTATTGGGTCAGGATTTAATGAAAAACTGTTTTTT. Translating it yields CASSIGSGFNEKLFF.

This sequence joins TRBV5-1 and TRBJ1-1, with 8 bases that match TRBD1. Germline loops: CDR1 SGHRS, CDR2 YFSETQ. V was pared by 4 bases and J by 4 bases, with 6 bases of the junction left unmatched. The CDR3 is made up of 14 amino acids. The CDR3 region has the DNA TGCGCCAGCAGCCTACAGGGGGAGAGCACTGAAGCTTTCTTT. Translated, it gives CASSLQGESTEAFF.

The V gene is TRBV9, the J gene TRBJ2-7; D is unresolved. Germline V gene lookup returns CDR1 SGDLS and CDR2 YYNGEE. This CDR3 is built from 13 residues. Between the trimmed V and J ends, which lost 0 bases and 6 bases, there was a span of 10 bases. In DNA form, the CDR3 reads TGTGCCAGCAGCGTAGACTGGCTCGGCGAGCAGTACTTC. Translation gives CASSVDWLGEQYF.

V is TRBV2 and J is TRBJ2-5; TRBD1 matches at 8 bases. Germline loops: CDR1 SNHLY, CDR2 FYNNEI. This CDR3 has 13 residues. Trimming at V came to 6 bases and at J to 4 bases, leaving 4 bases not matched to a gene. This CDR3 is CASRDRDTETQYF. CDR3 nucleotides: TGTGCCAGCAGGGACAGGGACACAGAGACCCAGTACTTC.

V usage is TRBV6-5 and J usage is TRBJ1-1; the D is unclear. V was trimmed by 6 bases and J by 4 bases, leaving 9 bases between them. In germline, CDR1 is MNHEY, CDR2 SVGAGI. CDR3 length: 12 residues. CDR3 region: CASSRGSTEAFF. CDR3 in DNA: TGTGCCAGCAGCAGAGGGAGCACTGAAGCTTTCTTT.